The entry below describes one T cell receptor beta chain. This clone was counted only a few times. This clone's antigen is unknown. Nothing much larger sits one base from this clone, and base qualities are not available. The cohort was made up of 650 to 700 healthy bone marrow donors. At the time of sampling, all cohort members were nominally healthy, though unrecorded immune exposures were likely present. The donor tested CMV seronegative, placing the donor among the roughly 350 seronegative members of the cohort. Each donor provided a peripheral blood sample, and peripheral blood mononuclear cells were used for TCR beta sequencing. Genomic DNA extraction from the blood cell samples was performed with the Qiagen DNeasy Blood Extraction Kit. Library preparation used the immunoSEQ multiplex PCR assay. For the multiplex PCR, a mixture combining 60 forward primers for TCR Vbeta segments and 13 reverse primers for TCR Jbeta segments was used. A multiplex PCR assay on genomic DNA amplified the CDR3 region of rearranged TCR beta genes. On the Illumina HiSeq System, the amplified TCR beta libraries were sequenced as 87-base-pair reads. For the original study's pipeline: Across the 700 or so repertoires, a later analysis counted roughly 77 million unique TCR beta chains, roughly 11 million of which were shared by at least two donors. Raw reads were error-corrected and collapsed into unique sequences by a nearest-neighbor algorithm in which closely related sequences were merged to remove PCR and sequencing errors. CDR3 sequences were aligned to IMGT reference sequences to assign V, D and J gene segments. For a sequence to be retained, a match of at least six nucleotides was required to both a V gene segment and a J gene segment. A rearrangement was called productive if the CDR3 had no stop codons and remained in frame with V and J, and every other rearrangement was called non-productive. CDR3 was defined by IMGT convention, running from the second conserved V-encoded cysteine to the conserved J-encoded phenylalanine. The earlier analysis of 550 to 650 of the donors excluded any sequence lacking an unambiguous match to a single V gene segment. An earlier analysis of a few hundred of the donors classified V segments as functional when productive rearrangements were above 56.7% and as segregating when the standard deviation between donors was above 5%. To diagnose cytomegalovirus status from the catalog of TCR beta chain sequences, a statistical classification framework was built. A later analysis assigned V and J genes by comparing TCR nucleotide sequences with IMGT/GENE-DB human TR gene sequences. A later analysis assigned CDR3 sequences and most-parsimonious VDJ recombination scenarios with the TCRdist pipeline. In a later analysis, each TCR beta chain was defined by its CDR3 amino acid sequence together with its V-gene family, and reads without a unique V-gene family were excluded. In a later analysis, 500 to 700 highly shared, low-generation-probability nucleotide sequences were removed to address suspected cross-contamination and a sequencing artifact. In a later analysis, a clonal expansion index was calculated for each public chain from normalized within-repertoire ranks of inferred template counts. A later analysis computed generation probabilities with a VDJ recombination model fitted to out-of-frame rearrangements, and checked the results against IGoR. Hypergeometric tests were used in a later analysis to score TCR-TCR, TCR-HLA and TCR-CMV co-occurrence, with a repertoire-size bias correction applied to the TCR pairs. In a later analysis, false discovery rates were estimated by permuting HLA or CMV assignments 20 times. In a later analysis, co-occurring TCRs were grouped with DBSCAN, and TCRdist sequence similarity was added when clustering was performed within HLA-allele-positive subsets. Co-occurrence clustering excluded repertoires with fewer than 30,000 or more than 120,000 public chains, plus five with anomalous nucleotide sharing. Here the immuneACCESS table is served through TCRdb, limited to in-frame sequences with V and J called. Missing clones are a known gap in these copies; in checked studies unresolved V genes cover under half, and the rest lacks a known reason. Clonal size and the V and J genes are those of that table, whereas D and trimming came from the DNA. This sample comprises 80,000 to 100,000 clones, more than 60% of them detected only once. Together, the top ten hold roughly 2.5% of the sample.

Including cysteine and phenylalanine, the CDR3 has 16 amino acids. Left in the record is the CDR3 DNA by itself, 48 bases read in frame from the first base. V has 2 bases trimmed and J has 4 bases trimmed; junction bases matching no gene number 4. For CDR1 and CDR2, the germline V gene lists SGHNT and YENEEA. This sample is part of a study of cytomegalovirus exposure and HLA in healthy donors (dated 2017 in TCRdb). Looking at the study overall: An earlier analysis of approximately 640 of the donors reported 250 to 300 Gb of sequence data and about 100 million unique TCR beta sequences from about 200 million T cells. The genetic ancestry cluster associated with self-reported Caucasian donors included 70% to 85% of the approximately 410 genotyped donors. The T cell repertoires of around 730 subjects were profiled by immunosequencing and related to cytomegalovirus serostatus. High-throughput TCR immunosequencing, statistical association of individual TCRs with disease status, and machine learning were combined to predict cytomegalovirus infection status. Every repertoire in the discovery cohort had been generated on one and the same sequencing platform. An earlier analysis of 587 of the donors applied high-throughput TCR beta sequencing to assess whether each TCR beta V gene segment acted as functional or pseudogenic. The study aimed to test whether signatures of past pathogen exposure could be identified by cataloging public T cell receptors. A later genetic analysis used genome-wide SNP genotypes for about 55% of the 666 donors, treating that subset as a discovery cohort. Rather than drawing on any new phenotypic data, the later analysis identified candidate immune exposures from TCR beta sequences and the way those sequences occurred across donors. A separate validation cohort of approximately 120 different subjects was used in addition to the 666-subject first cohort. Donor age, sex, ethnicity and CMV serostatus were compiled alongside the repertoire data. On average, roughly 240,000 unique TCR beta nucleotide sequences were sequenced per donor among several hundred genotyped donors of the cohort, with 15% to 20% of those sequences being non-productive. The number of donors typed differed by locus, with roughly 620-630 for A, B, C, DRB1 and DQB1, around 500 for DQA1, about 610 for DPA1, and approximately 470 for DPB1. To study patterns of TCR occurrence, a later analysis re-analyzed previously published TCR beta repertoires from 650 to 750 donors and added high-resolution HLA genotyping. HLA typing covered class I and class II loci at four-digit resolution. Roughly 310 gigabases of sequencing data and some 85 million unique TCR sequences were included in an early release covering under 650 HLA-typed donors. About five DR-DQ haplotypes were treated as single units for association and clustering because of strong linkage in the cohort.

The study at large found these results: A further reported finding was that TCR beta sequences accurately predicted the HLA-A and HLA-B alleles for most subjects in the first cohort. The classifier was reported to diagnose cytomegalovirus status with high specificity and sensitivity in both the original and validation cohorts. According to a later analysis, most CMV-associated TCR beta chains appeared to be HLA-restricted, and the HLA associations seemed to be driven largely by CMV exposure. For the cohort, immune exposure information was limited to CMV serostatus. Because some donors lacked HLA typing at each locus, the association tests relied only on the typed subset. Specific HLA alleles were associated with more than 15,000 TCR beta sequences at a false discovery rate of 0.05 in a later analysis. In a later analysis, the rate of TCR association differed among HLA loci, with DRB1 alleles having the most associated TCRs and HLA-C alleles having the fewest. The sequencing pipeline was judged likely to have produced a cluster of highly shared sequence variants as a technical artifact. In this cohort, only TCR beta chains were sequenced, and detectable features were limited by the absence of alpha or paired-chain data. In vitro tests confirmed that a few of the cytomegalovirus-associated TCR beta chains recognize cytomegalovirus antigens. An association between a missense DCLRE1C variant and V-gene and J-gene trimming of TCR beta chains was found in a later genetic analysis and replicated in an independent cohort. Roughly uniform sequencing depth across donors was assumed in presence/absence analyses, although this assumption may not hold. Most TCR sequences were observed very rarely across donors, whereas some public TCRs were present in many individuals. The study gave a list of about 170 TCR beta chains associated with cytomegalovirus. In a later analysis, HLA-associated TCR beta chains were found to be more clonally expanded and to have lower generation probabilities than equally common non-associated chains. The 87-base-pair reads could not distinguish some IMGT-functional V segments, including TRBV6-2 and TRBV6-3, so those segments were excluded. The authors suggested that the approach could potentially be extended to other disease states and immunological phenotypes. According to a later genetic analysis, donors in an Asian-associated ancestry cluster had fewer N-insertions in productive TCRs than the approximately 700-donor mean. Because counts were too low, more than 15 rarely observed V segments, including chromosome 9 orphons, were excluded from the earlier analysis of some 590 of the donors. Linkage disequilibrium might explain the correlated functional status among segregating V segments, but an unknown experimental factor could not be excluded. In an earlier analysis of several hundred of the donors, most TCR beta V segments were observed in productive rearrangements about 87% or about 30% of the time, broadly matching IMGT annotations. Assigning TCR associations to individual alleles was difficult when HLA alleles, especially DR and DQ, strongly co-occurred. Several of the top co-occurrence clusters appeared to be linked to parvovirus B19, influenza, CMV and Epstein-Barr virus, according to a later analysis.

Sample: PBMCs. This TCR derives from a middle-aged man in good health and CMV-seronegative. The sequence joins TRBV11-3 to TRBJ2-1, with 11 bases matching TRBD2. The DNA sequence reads TGTGCCAGCAGCTTACGTAGCGGGAGGGAGTACAATGAGCAGTTCTTC. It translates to CASSLRSGREYNEQFF.